What follows describes a single T cell receptor (beta chain). The specificity of this receptor is unknown. There are no base qualities to consult, and no much larger clone falls within one base. This sample is part of a study of Ad26.COV2.S vaccination and SARS-CoV-2 variants (dated by TCRdb to about 2021). Study-wide context: Donors in the vaccine arm were drawn from COV1001, a phase I-IIa trial of Ad26.COV2.S in healthy adults that was multicentre, randomized, double-blind and placebo-controlled. The TCR-sequenced set comprised approximately 32 samples: roughly 19 Ad26.COV2.S vaccine recipients, 5 placebo recipients and 8 SARS-CoV-2 convalescent individuals. TCRbeta repertoire sequencing was used to assess the specificity and breadth of SARS-CoV-2-reactive T cell receptors after Ad26.COV2.S vaccination. Ad26.COV2.S was administered intramuscularly at 5 x 10^10 or 1 x 10^11 viral particles, either as a single shot or as two shots given 56 days apart. Trial participants were randomized into five groups of five, in which low-dose or high-dose Ad26.COV2.S was given once or twice, or placebo was given on both occasions. Investigators did not know the trial group allocation while performing experiments and assessing outcomes.

The research as a whole found: After vaccination, spike-specific CD8+ and CD4+ T cell responses were reported to show substantial breadth. Vaccine and placebo recipients had similar non-spike TCR breadth, a finding consistent with the vaccine containing only spike. The authors noted that total T cell responses may have been underestimated by the TCR breadth and depth analyses. Comparing responses between vaccine doses or regimens was not something the study was powered to do. Compared with placebo recipients, Ad26.COV2.S recipients showed higher spike-specific TCR breadth (P = 0.0014).

Interpreted using the paper, the treatment or condition label stands for: roughly 19 received Ad26.COV2.S at low or high dose, single or two shots; a few received placebo; per-sample allocation not given. Repertoires of vaccine and placebo recipients were sequenced from samples taken on day 63 after the first injection. Cohort 1b enrolled some 25 adults aged 18-55 years at a single site in Boston, USA, between 29 July and 7 August 2020. Ad26.COV2.S consisted of a replication-incompetent adenovirus type 26 vector by which a prefusion-stabilized SARS-CoV-2 spike protein from the original Wuhan strain was expressed. Its CDR3 holds 15 amino acids, cysteine through phenylalanine. Of the read, only the CDR3 DNA is kept; its 45 bases are in frame from base 1. The germline V gene (reference sequence) gives CDR1 as SEHNR and CDR2 as FQNEAQ. V and J are trimmed by 5 bases and 6 bases, and the gene matches miss 10 bases of the junction.

The immunoSEQ Assay was used to sequence TCRbeta CDR3 regions. After extraction, genomic DNA underwent amplification by bias-controlled multiplex PCR, followed by high-throughput sequencing. Per the authors' processing: To quantify the absolute abundance of each unique TCRbeta CDR3 region, sequences were collapsed and filtered. Usable DNA was measured by amplifying reference genes present in all nucleated cells, and TCRbeta template counts were normalized to that usable DNA to estimate T cell fraction. Repertoire TCRs were annotated as SARS-CoV-2-specific when V gene, CDR3 amino acid sequence and J gene were exactly matched to a known reactive TCR set. The reference SARS-CoV-2 TCR set was obtained from MIRA and was filtered for enrichment in COVID-19-positive ImmuneCODE repertoires, whereby public or cross-reactive TCRs were removed. Based on the MIRA antigens, annotated TCRs were further analysed at the level of specific ORF or position within ORF. Depth was the summed frequency of annotated unique rearrangements, while breadth was defined as annotated unique rearrangements over total unique productive rearrangements. Group comparisons of TCR breadth used two-sided Wilcoxon rank-sum tests. This is the immuneACCESS table as TCRdb keeps it, with only in-frame sequences that have V and J called. A part of the clones is gone; compared with another copy, unresolved V genes explain less than half, and the rest is unexplained. That table is the source of V, J and clone size, and D and trimming were worked out from the DNA. For this sample the table gives 400,000 to 500,000 clones, of which approximately 92% were detected only once. 2.5% to 3% of the sample is taken by the ten largest.

The chain uses TRBV7-9 and TRBJ1-2; 9 nucleotides in the junction match TRBD1. The input for sequencing was peripheral blood, taken in a trial of Ad26.COV2.S vaccine versus placebo. The sequence came from a person between 18 and 60 years old who received the Ad26.COV2.S COVID-19 vaccine or a placebo. The DNA is as follows: TGTGCCAGCAGCCCTCGGACCCGGGACAGGGATGGCTACACCTTC. Its translation reads: CASSPRTRDRDGYTF.